The 20 T cell receptor beta chains given below trace back to one sample, sequenced in a study of blood T cell repertoires in COVID-19. Using immunoSEQ multiplex PCR, the repertoire was profiled, and TCRdb retains in-frame clones only, with some absent. The sample carries around 55,000 clones, roughly 90% recorded once. What was sequenced was peripheral blood. The receptors derive from a human donor with active COVID-19. The donor label of this sample is uncertain.

The chain combines TRBV6-4 with TRBJ2-1; 10 bases fit TRBD2. Trimming cost V 4 bases and J 4 bases; bases outside gene matches: 4. Per the germline V gene, CDR1 is MRHNA and CDR2 is SNTAGT. The CDR3 totals 15 residues. The CDR3 DNA follows: TGTGCCAGCAGTGTCGCTAGCGGGAGTTACAATGAGCAGTTCTTC. Residues: CASSVASGSYNEQFF.

The V call is TRBV11-2, the J call TRBJ1-6, with a weak D call TRBD1 (6 bases). Germline assignment: CDR1 SGHAT and CDR2 FQNNGV. The CDR3 is made up of 17 amino acids. V lost 7 bases and J lost 6, with 22 bases in between. The CDR3 loop reads CASTLFPGGQLNSPLHF. CDR3 DNA sequence: TGTGCCAGCACCCTTTTCCCCGGAGGACAGCTTAATTCACCCCTCCACTTT.

V is TRBV4-3 and J is TRBJ2-5; D perhaps matches TRBD2 (6 bases). V gave up 3 bases and J gave up 1 base, with 15 bases separating them. Germline V gene lookup returns CDR1 LGHNA and CDR2 YSLEER. This CDR3 has 16 amino acids. Here the CDR3 reads CASSQRLGGVQETQYF. The CDR3 DNA reads TGCGCCAGCAGCCAGCGACTGGGCGGGGTCCAAGAGACCCAGTACTTC.

This sequence joins TRBV19 and TRBJ2-3; 7 bases agree with TRBD1. There are 16 residues in the CDR3. Looked up from germline, CDR1 is LNHDA and CDR2 is SQIVND (reference sequence). The junction had 12 bases not matched to a gene; V was cut back by 4 bases and J by 5 bases. The CDR3 protein is CASSNTGTVFRDTQYF. The CDR3 nucleotides are TGTGCCAGTAGTAACACCGGGACAGTATTCCGAGATACGCAGTATTTT. Full variable domain (missing parts from reference TRBV19 and TRBJ2-3): DGGITQSPKYLFRKEGQNVTLSCEQNLNHDAMYWYRQDPGQGLRLIYYSQIVNDFQKGDIAEGYSVSREKKESFPLTVTSAQKNPTAFYLCASSNTGTVFRDTQYFGPGTRLTVL.

The V and J genes are TRBV15 and TRBJ2-5; 7 bases fit TRBD2. The CDR3 loop spans 16 amino acids. Germline V gene lookup returns CDR1 LNHNV and CDR2 YYDKDF (reference sequence). With 1 base clipped from V and 1 base from J, the junction kept 6 bases outside the gene matches. The CDR3 nucleotides read TGTGCCACCAGCAGAGGGACTAAGCGGGGCCAAGAGACCCAGTACTTC. Translating gives CATSRGTKRGQETQYF.

The rearrangement joins TRBV7-2 to TRBJ2-2; 8 bases align to TRBD2. The J segment lost 0 bases and the V segment lost 5 bases, leaving 8 bases of the junction unmatched. Germline values: CDR1 SGHTA, CDR2 FQGNSA. The CDR3 covers 17 residues. As DNA, the CDR3 is TGTGCCAGCAGCCCACCTGGGCGGGGGGCGAACACCGGGGAGCTGTTTTTT. This sequence encodes CASSPPGRGANTGELFF.

The chain combines TRBV19 with TRBJ2-1, with TRBD2 matching 7 bases. The V gene's germline CDR1 is LNHDA and CDR2 SQIVND (reference sequence). The CDR3 is 18 amino acids. With V trimmed by 7 bases and J by 3 bases, 18 bases remained unmatched. In DNA form, the CDR3 reads TGTGCCAGTAAATCAGCGGCGGGGGTTCCCCAATACTACAATGAGCAGTTCTTC. Amino acid sequence: CASKSAAGVPQYYNEQFF.

The CDR3 sequence: CASSLTGDQPQHF. DNA for the CDR3: TGTGCCAGCAGCCTGACAGGGGATCAGCCCCAGCATTTT. J is TRBJ1-5 and V is TRBV12-3 or TRBV12-4; 8 bases agree with TRBD1. This CDR3 contains 13 residues. J was trimmed by 5 bases and V by 6 bases; bases with no gene match: 3.

The chain joins TRBV18 to TRBJ1-2; 11 nucleotides line up with TRBD1. The germline V gene encodes CDR1 KGHSH and CDR2 LQKENI. This CDR3 has 13 amino acids. V was clipped by 4 bases and J by 8 bases; unmatched bases: 3. The CDR3 loop is CASSLGQGDGYTF. Here the CDR3 DNA reads TGTGCCAGCTCACTGGGACAGGGGGACGGCTACACCTTC.

This clone came up a few times. V gene TRBV5-1 combines with J gene TRBJ1-2; TRBD1 aligns across 7 bases. Germline V CDR1 and CDR2: SGHRS, YFSETQ. CDR3 size: 14 residues. The V gene end was trimmed by 6 bases and the J gene end by 0 bases; junction bases not matched to a gene: 5. In nucleotides, the CDR3 is TGCGCCAGCACTTCCGGGACAGCTAACTATGGCTACACCTTC. It is translated as CASTSGTANYGYTF. The complete variable domain, with remaining parts taken from reference TRBV5-1 and TRBJ1-2, reads KAGVTQTPRYLIKTRGQQVTLSCSPISGHRSVSWYQQTPGQGLQFLFEYFSETQRNKGNFPGRFSGRQFSNSRSEMNVSTLELGDSALYLCASTSGTANYGYTFGSGTRLTVV.

This clone has just a few counts. This rearrangement joins TRBV5-1 to TRBJ2-6, with D unresolved. CDR3 size: 12 residues. CDR1 is SGHRS, CDR2 YFSETQ, per germline. V was trimmed by 4 bases and J by 9 bases, leaving 8 bases between them. DNA for the CDR3: TGCGCCAGCAGCACCACTCTCAACGTCCTGACTTTC. Encoded protein: CASSTTLNVLTF.

This chain joins TRBV28 and TRBJ1-1; TRBD1 matches at 7 bases. This CDR3 is built from 16 residues. Germline CDR1 is MDHEN and CDR2 is SYDVKM. V was pared by 3 bases and J by 0 bases, with 7 bases of the junction left unmatched. CDR3 residues: CASSLSPTGMNTEAFF. The CDR3, as DNA: TGTGCCAGCAGTTTGAGTCCGACAGGGATGAACACTGAAGCTTTCTTT.

The V call is TRBV18, the J call TRBJ2-3, with 8 bases identical to TRBD1. Germline CDR1 KGHSH, CDR2 LQKENI. The V segment lost 5 bases and the J segment 3 bases; nucleotides outside the gene matches: 7. The length of the CDR3 is 15 residues. CDR3 amino acids: CASSTGQGSTDTQYF. The CDR3 nucleotides read TGTGCCAGCTCAACTGGACAGGGTTCAACAGATACGCAGTATTTT.

This clone was detected once. The gene calls are TRBV6-5 and TRBJ2-2, with 8 positions matching TRBD1. The CDR3 covers 15 residues. The ends lost 6 bases at V and 1 base at J; junction bases unmatched: 4. CDR1 and CDR2 (germline): MNHEY, SVGAGI. CDR3 region: CASRRDRRNTGELFF. CDR3 in DNA: TGTGCCAGCAGGCGGGACAGGCGGAACACCGGGGAGCTGTTTTTT.

The chain recombines TRBV15 with TRBJ2-7; 7 bases are shared with TRBD1. V shed 4 bases, J shed 2 bases, and the junction held 8 bases outside the gene matches. CDR1 and CDR2 (germline): LNHNV, YYDKDF (reference sequence). The CDR3 runs 15 residues. In DNA form, the CDR3 reads TGTGCCACCAGCAACGACAGGGTAACACCCTACGAGCAGTACGTC. Protein product: CATSNDRVTPYEQYV.

V and J are TRBV6-5 and TRBJ2-7; TRBD1 might be the D (6 bases). Germline CDR1 MNHEY, CDR2 SVGAGI. This CDR3 contains 12 residues. Trimming shortened V by 10 bases and J by 2 bases, and 12 bases separated the two germline ends. The DNA for the CDR3 is TGTGCCACCATTGGACAGACCTACGAGCAGTACGTC. This gives the protein CATIGQTYEQYV.

The chain couples TRBV3-1 (or the pseudogene TRBV3-2) to TRBJ1-1; 8 nucleotides match TRBD1. Per germline, CDR1 LGHDT and CDR2 YNNKEL (reference sequence). The V and J ends lost 2 bases and 0 bases, in that order; junction bases with no gene match: 8. The CDR3 spans 17 residues. Here the CDR3 reads CASSQTRRTGLNTEAFF. In nucleotides, the CDR3 is TGTGCCAGCAGCCAAACAAGGCGGACAGGGCTGAACACTGAAGCTTTCTTT.

The V gene is TRBV5-1, the J gene TRBJ2-5, with unresolved D. The V end lost 0 bases, the J end lost 5 bases, and 11 bases lay between the germline ends. CDR1 and CDR2 (germline): SGHRS, YFSETQ. The CDR3 has 14 amino acids. CDR3 coding DNA: TGCGCCAGCAGCTTGGGGAGTCTGAGGGAGACCCAGTACTTC. It yields the protein CASSLGSLRETQYF.

The CDR3 coding sequence is TGTGCCAGCAGTAACCCCCGGGACAGCTCCTACGAGCAGTACTTC. Its translation: CASSNPRDSSYEQYF. The V call is TRBV6-1, the J call TRBJ2-7, with TRBD1 identical over 7 bases. The CDR3 consists of 15 residues. V dropped 5 bases and J dropped 0; count of bases not matched to a gene: 7. Germline V gene sequence: CDR1 MNHNS, CDR2 SASEGT.

V usage is TRBV12-3 or TRBV12-4 and J usage is TRBJ1-2, with D possibly matching TRBD1 (6 bases). The CDR3 spans 12 residues. The germline V and J ends were trimmed by 2 bases and 7 bases, with 8 bases remaining between them. This chain's CDR3 is CASSLKGGGYTF. The CDR3 DNA follows: TGTGCCAGCAGTTTAAAAGGGGGTGGCTACACCTTC.